This entry describes one T cell receptor beta chain. This CDR3 is built from 15 residues. With 5 bases removed from V and 4 bases from J, the gap between germline ends came to 18 bases. The germline V gene encodes CDR1 MDHEN and CDR2 SYDVKM. This record belongs to a study of blood T cell repertoires in COVID-19. Profiled with immunoSEQ multiplex PCR; TCRdb holds only in-frame clones, not every one. The sample consists of 100,000 to 150,000 clones, roughly 84% of them appearing once. This receptor was identified in a man between 60 and 75 years old with acute or convalescent COVID-19. The chain links TRBV28 to TRBJ2-7, with D maybe TRBD2 (6 bases). Sample: peripheral blood. The DNA for the CDR3 is TGTGCCAGCAGTCCCCTGCAGGGAGGATTTTACGAGCAGTACTTC. It is translated as CASSPLQGGFYEQYF.